The rows below give T cell receptor beta chains drawn from one sample of a study of CD8 T cells in Susac syndrome. In TCRdb, the immunoSEQ multiplex PCR reads were re-called with MiXCR into one record per CDR3 protein. Seen here are about 430,000 distinct CDR3 sequences, 75% to 90% observed once, and the top ten hold roughly 0.11%. The specimen sequenced was CD8+ T cells from PBMCs. Every receptor here comes from a human donor with multiple sclerosis. Both conserved end residues are part of each CDR3. Each record gives: J gene, D gene, clone size, V gene, CDR3 protein, CDR3 DNA. A D gene is named only where the DNA matches it firmly. Rows may omit the clone size; those that give it use once, few, many or a size class.

j_gene: TRBJ2-1; d_gene: TRBD2; abundance: -; v_gene: TRBV6-5; CDR3aa: CASSGRGGEQFF; CDR3nt: TGTGCCAGCAGTGGACGGGGGGGTGAGCAGTTCTTC
j_gene: TRBJ2-3; d_gene: TRBD1; abundance: -; v_gene: TRBV5-1; CDR3aa: CASSLEGQGATDTQYF; CDR3nt: TGCGCCAGCAGCTTGGAAGGACAGGGGGCCACAGATACGCAGTATTTT
j_gene: TRBJ2-7; d_gene: TRBD1; abundance: -; v_gene: TRBV30; CDR3aa: CAWERYGNRGVYEQYF; CDR3nt: TGTGCCTGGGAGAGGTATGGTAACAGGGGTGTCTACGAGCAGTACTTC
j_gene: TRBJ2-5; d_gene: TRBD2; abundance: -; v_gene: TRBV4-1; CDR3aa: CASSQPFLAGGPNEETQYF; CDR3nt: TGCGCCAGCAGCCAACCCTTCCTAGCGGGGGGGCCTAATGAAGAGACCCAGTACTTC
j_gene: TRBJ1-5; d_gene: TRBD1; abundance: -; v_gene: TRBV27; CDR3aa: CASSWTGHGTYYQPQHF; CDR3nt: TGTGCCAGCAGCTGGACAGGGCACGGCACTTATTATCAGCCCCAGCATTTT
j_gene: TRBJ1-3; d_gene: -; abundance: -; v_gene: TRBV2; CDR3aa: CASSEAYSGDTGNTIYF; CDR3nt: TGTGCCAGCAGTGAAGCATATTCGGGGGATACTGGAAACACCATATATTTT
j_gene: TRBJ2-7; d_gene: -; abundance: -; v_gene: TRBV5-4; CDR3aa: CASSPAWTETLSEQYF; CDR3nt: TGTGCCAGCAGCCCGGCTTGGACTGAGACACTCTCCGAGCAGTACTTC
j_gene: TRBJ2-7; d_gene: TRBD1; abundance: -; v_gene: TRBV12-3/TRBV12-4; CDR3aa: CASSSTDRALHEQYF; CDR3nt: TGTGCCAGCAGTTCCACGGACAGGGCCCTTCACGAGCAGTACTTC
j_gene: TRBJ1-1; d_gene: -; abundance: -; v_gene: TRBV27; CDR3aa: CASSSNSEAFF; CDR3nt: TGTGCCAGCAGTTCCAACTCTGAAGCTTTCTTT
j_gene: TRBJ1-2; d_gene: -; abundance: -; v_gene: TRBV15; CDR3aa: CATSQPRAGMTNYGYTF; CDR3nt: TGTGCCACCAGCCAACCCCGTGCGGGGATGACTAACTATGGCTACACCTTC
j_gene: TRBJ1-4; d_gene: -; abundance: once; v_gene: TRBV30; CDR3aa: CAWSGGRGLTNEKLFF; CDR3nt: TGTGCCTGGAGTGGGGGGCGAGGGCTAACTAATGAAAAACTGTTTTTT
j_gene: TRBJ2-4; d_gene: -; abundance: -; v_gene: TRBV27; CDR3aa: CASSFSNIQYF; CDR3nt: TGTGCCAGCAGTTTTTCAAACATTCAGTACTTC
j_gene: TRBJ2-7; d_gene: -; abundance: -; v_gene: TRBV19; CDR3aa: CASSRPESHEQYF; CDR3nt: TGTGCCAGTAGTCGTCCAGAGTCCCACGAGCAGTACTTC
j_gene: TRBJ2-5; d_gene: -; abundance: -; v_gene: TRBV4-1; CDR3aa: CASSQDRWGSGETQYF; CDR3nt: TGCGCCAGCAGCCAAGATCGATGGGGGTCAGGAGAGACCCAGTACTTC
j_gene: TRBJ1-1; d_gene: TRBD1; abundance: -; v_gene: TRBV12-3/TRBV12-4; CDR3aa: CASSPGTGGVNEAFF; CDR3nt: TGTGCCAGCAGTCCTGGGACAGGGGGCGTTAATGAAGCTTTCTTT
j_gene: TRBJ1-1; d_gene: -; abundance: once; v_gene: TRBV6-5; CDR3aa: CASSIDAMNTEAFF; CDR3nt: TGTGCCAGCAGCATCGATGCCATGAACACTGAAGCTTTCTTT
j_gene: TRBJ2-1; d_gene: TRBD2; abundance: -; v_gene: TRBV28; CDR3aa: CASSFGREGLNEQFF; CDR3nt: TGTGCCAGCAGTTTTGGGCGGGAGGGACTGAATGAGCAGTTCTTC
j_gene: TRBJ2-7; d_gene: TRBD2; abundance: -; v_gene: TRBV27; CDR3aa: CASSLSWTSGRYEQYF; CDR3nt: TGTGCCAGCAGTTTATCGTGGACTAGCGGTCGCTACGAGCAGTACTTC
j_gene: TRBJ1-5; d_gene: -; abundance: -; v_gene: TRBV27; CDR3aa: CASSLSRESYSNQPQHF; CDR3nt: TGTGCCAGCAGTTTATCGAGAGAGTCGTATAGCAATCAGCCCCAGCATTTT
j_gene: TRBJ2-1; d_gene: -; abundance: -; v_gene: TRBV7-9; CDR3aa: CASNPGVSHEQFF; CDR3nt: TGTGCCAGCAACCCGGGGGTGAGCCATGAGCAGTTCTTC
j_gene: TRBJ2-7; d_gene: -; abundance: -; v_gene: TRBV9; CDR3aa: CASSVSDYEQYF; CDR3nt: TGTGCCAGCAGCGTATCTGACTACGAGCAGTACTTC
j_gene: TRBJ2-5; d_gene: TRBD1; abundance: -; v_gene: TRBV2; CDR3aa: CASRLGDRLQETQYF; CDR3nt: TGTGCCAGCAGACTCGGGGACAGGTTACAAGAGACCCAGTACTTC
j_gene: TRBJ1-1; d_gene: TRBD1; abundance: -; v_gene: TRBV18; CDR3aa: CASSLMGLPDRAFF; CDR3nt: TGTGCCAGCTCACTAATGGGACTCCCGGACAGGGCTTTCTTT
j_gene: TRBJ2-4; d_gene: -; abundance: -; v_gene: TRBV5-4; CDR3aa: CASSQITSEGGNIQYF; CDR3nt: TGTGCCAGCAGCCAAATTACTAGCGAGGGGGGAAACATTCAGTACTTC
j_gene: TRBJ2-7; d_gene: TRBD1; abundance: few; v_gene: TRBV29-1; CDR3aa: CSAHAGGNEQYF; CDR3nt: TGCAGCGCCCACGCAGGGGGAAACGAGCAGTACTTC
j_gene: TRBJ2-1; d_gene: TRBD2; abundance: -; v_gene: TRBV9; CDR3aa: CASSPRWGEGKGNEQFF; CDR3nt: TGTGCCAGCAGCCCTCGGTGGGGGGAGGGTAAGGGGAATGAGCAGTTCTTC
j_gene: TRBJ1-2; d_gene: -; abundance: few; v_gene: TRBV27; CDR3aa: CASSGYRDPNYGYTF; CDR3nt: TGTGCCAGCAGTGGTTACAGGGACCCTAACTATGGCTACACCTTC
j_gene: TRBJ2-2; d_gene: -; abundance: -; v_gene: TRBV27; CDR3aa: CASSLGAGAGELFF; CDR3nt: TGTGCCAGCAGTTTAGGGGCAGGGGCCGGGGAGCTGTTTTTT
j_gene: TRBJ2-7; d_gene: -; abundance: -; v_gene: TRBV12-3/TRBV12-4; CDR3aa: CASSPLATEQYF; CDR3nt: TGTGCCAGCAGTCCTCTAGCCACCGAGCAGTACTTC
j_gene: TRBJ2-7; d_gene: -; abundance: -; v_gene: TRBV10-2; CDR3aa: CASSNDNEQYF; CDR3nt: TGCGCCAGCAGTAATGATAACGAGCAGTACTTC
j_gene: TRBJ2-2; d_gene: TRBD1; abundance: once; v_gene: TRBV6-1; CDR3aa: CASRFRQGRGTGELFF; CDR3nt: TGTGCCAGCAGATTTCGACAGGGGCGAGGCACCGGGGAGCTGTTTTTT
j_gene: TRBJ1-2; d_gene: -; abundance: -; v_gene: TRBV4-1; CDR3aa: CASSPAGGYYGYTF; CDR3nt: TGCGCCAGCAGCCCCGCCGGGGGTTACTATGGCTACACCTTC
j_gene: TRBJ1-2; d_gene: -; abundance: -; v_gene: TRBV4-1; CDR3aa: CASSQVGGTSYGYTF; CDR3nt: TGCGCCAGCAGCCAAGTCGGCGGGACAAGCTATGGCTACACCTTC
j_gene: TRBJ2-7; d_gene: -; abundance: -; v_gene: TRBV6-6; CDR3aa: CASSLAAAGVYEQYF; CDR3nt: TGTGCCAGCAGTTTAGCCGCGGCCGGGGTCTACGAGCAGTACTTC
j_gene: TRBJ1-2; d_gene: -; abundance: -; v_gene: TRBV3-1; CDR3aa: CASSQPGRTIYGYTF; CDR3nt: TGTGCCAGCAGCCAACCAGGACGGACTATTTACGGCTACACCTTC
j_gene: TRBJ2-1; d_gene: TRBD2; abundance: -; v_gene: TRBV7-9; CDR3aa: CASSFPLAGPGNEQFF; CDR3nt: TGTGCCAGCAGCTTCCCCTTAGCGGGGCCGGGCAATGAGCAGTTCTTC
j_gene: TRBJ1-1; d_gene: TRBD1; abundance: -; v_gene: TRBV5-4; CDR3aa: CASSLEDRAVAFF; CDR3nt: TGTGCCAGCAGCTTGGAAGACAGGGCGGTAGCTTTCTTT
j_gene: TRBJ2-1; d_gene: -; abundance: once; v_gene: TRBV19; CDR3aa: CATSSTGEVSYNEQFF; CDR3nt: TGTGCCACCTCCAGTACGGGGGAAGTTTCCTACAATGAGCAGTTCTTC
j_gene: TRBJ1-2; d_gene: -; abundance: -; v_gene: TRBV3-1; CDR3aa: CASSQENGYTF; CDR3nt: TGTGCCAGCAGCCAAGAGAATGGCTACACCTTC
j_gene: TRBJ2-7; d_gene: -; abundance: -; v_gene: TRBV30; CDR3aa: CAWSTITYEQYF; CDR3nt: TGTGCCTGGAGTACCATCACCTACGAGCAGTACTTC
j_gene: TRBJ1-6; d_gene: -; abundance: -; v_gene: TRBV6-5; CDR3aa: CASSYSPPGEINSPLHF; CDR3nt: TGTGCCAGCAGTTACTCGCCTCCAGGGGAGATCAATTCACCCCTCCACTTT
j_gene: TRBJ1-1; d_gene: TRBD1; abundance: -; v_gene: TRBV11-2; CDR3aa: CASSPQGAYTEAFF; CDR3nt: TGTGCCAGCAGCCCACAGGGGGCGTACACTGAAGCTTTCTTT
j_gene: TRBJ2-3; d_gene: -; abundance: -; v_gene: TRBV7-3; CDR3aa: CASSLYARTDTQYF; CDR3nt: TGTGCCAGCAGCTTATACGCCCGCACAGATACGCAGTATTTT
j_gene: TRBJ2-4; d_gene: -; abundance: -; v_gene: TRBV5-1; CDR3aa: CASSLSHPRDTIAKNIQYF; CDR3nt: TGCGCCAGCAGCTTATCTCACCCACGGGACACCATAGCCAAAAACATTCAGTACTTC